The clone carrying this T cell receptor beta chain showed up many times. Its specificity is unknown. The data are from a study of breast tumors, draining lymph nodes, adjacent tissues. There are 16 residues in the CDR3. V shed 6 bases and J shed 0 bases, with 11 bases lying between them. From germline, CDR1 is KGHDR and CDR2 SFDVKD. The lymph nodes were axillary draining lymph nodes from breast cancer patients. Findings of the study overall: Most tumor T cells seemingly derive from lymph node, then expand in tumor. Luminal-like breast cancer showed significantly higher tumor–nontumor repertoire similarity than basal-like.

TCRdb independently ran MiXCR on the multiplex PCR reads; one entry per CDR3 protein. The sample holds approximately 200,000 distinct CDR3 sequences, around a third seen once. This TCR was recovered from a female donor with breast cancer. Some clones in this sample may be carry-over from other donors' samples. Material: axillary lymph node tissue. This chain connects TRBV24-1 to TRBJ2-6; a weak D match, TRBD1 (5 bases). The CDR3 is CATSTGRLSGANVLTF. CDR3 sequence (DNA): TGTGCCACCAGTACAGGACGGCTCTCTGGGGCCAACGTCCTGACTTTC.